These 10 T cell receptor beta chains came from one sample sequenced in a study of T cell responses to AZD1222 COVID-19 vaccine (dated by TCRdb to about 2021). The time point label for this specimen denotes: baseline before first vaccination. Libraries came from the immunoSEQ multiplex PCR assay. Imported from immuneACCESS, the table was reduced by TCRdb to in-frame sequences with V and J called. These copies leave out some clones; in studies compared against another copy, an unresolved V gene accounts for under half, and the cause of the remainder is not known. In this sample the table shows 150,000 to 180,000 clones, 90% of which occur a single time. The ten largest clonotypes hold 18% of the sample. The sequences come from peripheral blood, collected on day 0 of AZD1222 vaccination. The receptor source for this set is an adult in good health.

As concerns this clone: The sample contains more than one DNA sequence encoding this CDR3. The rearrangement links TRBV6-5 to TRBJ1-5; D is possibly TRBD1 (6 bases). The V gene lost 6 bases and the J gene lost 7 bases, with 16 bases spanning the gap. CDR3 length: 14 residues. Germline CDR1 reads MNHEY; CDR2 reads SVGAGI. The CDR3 here is CASSRTGGRQPQHF. In nucleotides, the CDR3 is TGTGCCAGCAGCCGCACGGGGGGGCGGCAGCCCCAGCATTTT.

CDR3 sequence: CASRTLNQPQHF. DNA of the CDR3: TGTGCCAGCAGAACTCTCAATCAGCCCCAGCATTTT. The chain uses TRBV28 and TRBJ1-5; D is unresolved. The CDR3 contains 12 residues. V was pared by 6 bases and J by 3 bases, with 6 bases between. The V gene's germline CDR1 is MDHEN and CDR2 SYDVKM.

V gene TRBV11-2 combines with J gene TRBJ1-2, with no clear D. This CDR3 is built from 14 residues. CDR1 is SGHAT and CDR2 is FQNNGV in the germline V gene. The germline V and J ends were trimmed by 5 bases and 1 base, with 11 bases remaining between them. CDR3 DNA: TGTGCCAGCAGCCAAACGGGCCATAACTATGGCTACACCTTC. As protein: CASSQTGHNYGYTF.

The chain joins TRBV25-1 to TRBJ1-4; no clear D. CDR3 length equals 13 residues. Germline values: CDR1 MGHDK, CDR2 SYGVNS. Trimming shortened V by 6 bases and J by 0 bases, and 5 bases separated the two germline ends. CDR3 DNA sequence: TGTGCCAGCAGGCGAGCAACTAATGAAAAACTGTTTTTT. Translation gives CASRRATNEKLFF.

The chain has TRBV7-9 and TRBJ1-5; TRBD1 matches 11 bases. Germline-derived CDR1 and CDR2 are SEHNR and FQNEAQ (reference sequence). This CDR3 region has 15 residues. J gave up 6 bases and V 1 base, and 2 bases lay outside the gene matches. The CDR3 sequence: CASSLGTGGIQPQHF. CDR3 nucleotides: TGTGCCAGCAGCTTAGGGACAGGGGGCATTCAGCCCCAGCATTTT.

CDR3 DNA sequence: TGTGCCAGCAGTCCGGGCCAATGGCGAGATACGCAGTATTTT. Protein product: CASSPGQWRDTQYF. The chain joins TRBV3-1 (or the pseudogene TRBV3-2) to TRBJ2-3; D gene uncertain. V shed 6 bases and J shed 5 bases, with 15 bases lying between them. Germline CDR1 LGHDT, CDR2 YNNKEL (reference sequence). The CDR3 consists of 14 residues.

The V gene is TRBV29-1, the J gene TRBJ2-1, with TRBD2 matching 11 bases. V shed 7 bases, J shed 2 bases, and the junction held 4 bases outside the gene matches. CDR3 length equals 14 residues. Germline CDR1 is SQVTM and CDR2 is ANQGSEA. The CDR3 sequence: CSAGLAETYNEQFF. Written as DNA, the CDR3 is TGCAGCGCGGGACTAGCGGAGACCTACAATGAGCAGTTCTTC.

The CDR3 coding sequence is TGCGCCAGCAGCTTGGATGGGGGCGGCACTGAAGCTTTCTTT. Amino acid sequence: CASSLDGGGTEAFF. V usage is TRBV5-1 and J usage is TRBJ1-1; a possible D gene is TRBD1 (6 bases). V lost 0 bases and J 4 bases, leaving 10 bases between the germline ends. The CDR3 has 14 amino acids. Per germline, CDR1 SGHRS and CDR2 YFSETQ.

V is TRBV19 and J is TRBJ1-4; 7 bases align to TRBD1. CDR1 is LNHDA and CDR2 is SQIVND in the germline V gene (reference sequence). CDR3 size: 13 residues. CDR3 sequence (DNA): TGTGCGACAAGCGGGGGCAGGGGGGAAAAACTGTTTTTT. Encoded protein: CATSGGRGEKLFF.

The chain uses TRBV7-2 and TRBJ1-1; TRBD1 is a possible D gene (5 bases). Trimming cost V 5 bases and J 5 bases, with 18 bases left between them. Germline V gene sequence: CDR1 SGHTA, CDR2 FQGNSA. The CDR3 covers 15 residues. The DNA for the CDR3 is TGTGCCAGCAGCCTAAGCCCGGGCTGGGGGACTGAAGCTTTCTTT. This translates into CASSLSPGWGTEAFF.